The 17 T cell receptor beta chains given below trace back to one sample, sequenced in a study of control samples from healthy donors and cancer patients. Profiling relied on immunoSEQ multiplex PCR, and the TCRdb table lists in-frame clones only, not all of them. This table has roughly 76,000 clones, around 94% appearing once. Sequencing was done on a sample of blood. The origin of the receptors is a woman aged 35 to 49 in good health.

The genes are TRBV28 and TRBJ1-5; the D is unclear. The CDR3 is made up of 12 amino acids. Trimming shortened V by 8 bases and J by 2 bases, and 7 bases separated the two germline ends. Germline values: CDR1 MDHEN, CDR2 SYDVKM. CDR3 DNA sequence: TGTGCCAGCCGAACTGGCAATCAGCCCCAGCATTTT. Its protein is CASRTGNQPQHF. Full variable domain (missing parts from reference TRBV28 and TRBJ1-5): DVKVTQSSRYLVKRTGEKVFLECVQDMDHENMFWYRQDPGLGLRLIYFSYDVKMKEKGDIPEGYSVSREKKERFSLILESASTNQTSMYLCASRTGNQPQHFGDGTRLSIL.

The V gene is TRBV4-2, the J gene TRBJ1-2; TRBD1 is a possible D gene (5 bases). Germline values: CDR1 LGHNA, CDR2 YNFKEQ. The CDR3 is 17 residues long. Trimming shortened V by 0 bases and J by 6 bases, and 20 bases separated the two germline ends. The CDR3: CASSQENLQAPRDGYTF. Written as DNA, the CDR3 is TGTGCCAGCAGCCAAGAAAACCTACAGGCCCCTAGGGATGGCTACACCTTC.

V and J are TRBV5-8 and TRBJ1-3; D gene unclear. Trimming took off 4 bases at V and 0 bases at J, with 11 bases between the two ends. The CDR3 contains 15 residues. Germline-derived CDR1 and CDR2 are SGHTS and YDEGEE. The CDR3 loop reads CASSQSWISGNTIYF. CDR3 bases: TGTGCCAGCAGCCAAAGTTGGATCTCTGGAAACACCATATATTTT.

The chain couples TRBV5-4 to TRBJ2-4; the D gene is possibly TRBD1 (6 bases). The CDR3 spans 14 residues. The V end was cut by 4 bases, the J end by 8 bases, with 16 bases between. CDR1 is SGHNT and CDR2 is YYREEE in the germline V gene (reference sequence). For the CDR3, the DNA is TGTGCCAGCAGCATCCGGGACATCAGCGACATTCAGTACTTC. Translation: CASSIRDISDIQYF.

The chain recombines TRBV25-1 with TRBJ2-1; 9 nucleotides match TRBD2. The CDR3 is made up of 16 amino acids. Germline lookup yields CDR1 MGHDK and CDR2 SYGVNS. The J segment lost 0 bases and the V segment lost 3 bases, leaving 3 bases of the junction unmatched. CDR3 DNA: TGTGCCAGCAGTGAGGAACTAGCGGGCTCCTACAATGAGCAGTTCTTC. As protein: CASSEELAGSYNEQFF.

The chain carries TRBV12-3 or TRBV12-4 and TRBJ1-2, with TRBD1 as a possible D gene (5 bases). The CDR3 totals 13 residues. The V and J ends lost 10 bases and 7 bases respectively, with 19 bases between them. CDR3 nucleotides: TGTGCCACCCTGGGGGACCCCGCCTCTGGCTACACCTTC. Translated, it gives CATLGDPASGYTF.

This clone is a singleton in its sample. The chain is built from TRBV19 and TRBJ1-5; D is unclear. Germline V lookup: CDR1 LNHDA, CDR2 SQIVND (reference sequence). This CDR3 region has 12 residues. Trimming shortened V by 5 bases and J by 7 bases, and 9 bases separated the two germline ends. The CDR3, as DNA: TGTGCCAGTAGTCTACCTTTGCAGCCCCAGCATTTT. Encoded protein: CASSLPLQPQHF.

The chain is built from TRBV4-1 and TRBJ1-1; unclear D gene. CDR1 MGHRA and CDR2 YSYEKL come from the germline V gene. The CDR3 loop spans 13 amino acids. Trimming removed 0 bases at V and 8 bases at J, with 10 bases between. The CDR3 protein is CASSQENHGEAFF. CDR3 sequence (DNA): TGCGCCAGCAGCCAAGAGAACCACGGGGAAGCTTTCTTT.

V usage is TRBV5-1 and J usage is TRBJ2-7; D not resolved. The V end lost 0 bases, the J end lost 4 bases, and 17 bases lay between the germline ends. The CDR3 covers 16 residues. Germline loops: CDR1 SGHRS, CDR2 YFSETQ. CDR3 protein: CASSLGQVGRFYEQYF. The CDR3 coding sequence is TGCGCCAGCAGCTTGGGGCAGGTGGGCAGGTTTTACGAGCAGTACTTC. The entire variable domain, with the rest obtained from reference TRBV5-1 and TRBJ2-7, is as follows: KAGVTQTPRYLIKTRGQQVTLSCSPISGHRSVSWYQQTPGQGLQFLFEYFSETQRNKGNFPGRFSGRQFSNSRSEMNVSTLELGDSALYLCASSLGQVGRFYEQYFGPGTRLTVT.

The genes are TRBV7-2 and TRBJ1-5; D remains ambiguous. CDR1 is SGHTA, CDR2 FQGNSA, per germline. The length of the CDR3 is 13 residues. The V end lost 5 bases, the J end lost 2 bases, and 7 bases lay between the germline ends. The DNA of the CDR3 is TGTGCCAGCAGCCCGCGGGGCAATCAGCCCCAGCATTTT. This codes for CASSPRGNQPQHF.

This chain uses TRBV6-5 with TRBJ2-7, with 7 bases identical to TRBD2. J lost 0 bases, V lost 3 bases, and 8 bases had no gene match. Germline V gene data show CDR1 as MNHEY and CDR2 as SVGAGI. This CDR3 is built from 16 residues. CDR3 DNA: TGTGCCAGCAGTTATAGGGAGGGTGTAGGCTCCTACGAGCAGTACTTC. It yields the protein CASSYREGVGSYEQYF.

The V gene is TRBV18, the J gene TRBJ2-7, with D unclear. The CDR3 covers 14 residues. CDR1 is KGHSH, CDR2 LQKENI, per germline. The V end was cut by 2 bases, the J end by 1 base, with 9 bases between. The chain's CDR3 is CASSPEQRSYEQYF. DNA for the CDR3: TGTGCCAGCTCACCAGAACAGCGATCCTACGAGCAGTACTTC.

This chain uses TRBV12-3 or TRBV12-4 with TRBJ2-3; D is unresolved. CDR3 size: 12 residues. Trimming left V 3 bases short and J 1 base short, with 2 bases between. The CDR3 spells CASSFGTDTQYF. The CDR3 coding sequence is TGTGCCAGCAGTTTCGGCACAGATACGCAGTATTTT.

The genes are TRBV9 and TRBJ2-2, with 12 bases identical to TRBD2. This CDR3 contains 19 residues. The germline gives CDR1 SGDLS, CDR2 YYNGEE. J lost 4 bases, V lost 4 bases, and 14 bases had no gene match. CDR3 loop: CASSPTTSGRGLVTGELFF. CDR3 in DNA: TGTGCCAGCAGCCCAACGACTAGCGGGAGAGGCCTGGTCACCGGGGAGCTGTTTTTT.

The chain employs TRBV6-1 and TRBJ2-2; 9 bases align to TRBD1. The CDR3 is 16 amino acids. V trimming: 2 bases; J trimming: 4 bases; junction bases outside the gene matches: 5. Germline CDR1 and CDR2: MNHNS and SASEGT. CDR3 in DNA: TGTGCCAGCAGTGAATTCGGACAGGGGAGCACCGGGGAGCTGTTTTTT. Encoded protein: CASSEFGQGSTGELFF.

The rearrangement joins TRBV2 to TRBJ1-3; D is unclear. Trimming cost V 3 bases and J 0 bases, with 6 bases left between them. Germline V gene data show CDR1 as SNHLY and CDR2 as FYNNEI. The length of the CDR3 is 14 residues. In DNA, the CDR3 is TGTGCCAGCAGTGAGGATCTCTCTGGAAACACCATATATTTT. This encodes CASSEDLSGNTIYF.

CDR3 nucleotide sequence: TGTGCCAGCAGTCCGGACAGCTTCTCCTACGAGCAGTACTTC. It translates to CASSPDSFSYEQYF. This chain links TRBV7-9 with TRBJ2-7; possible D gene TRBD1, 6 bases. The V gene's germline CDR1 is SEHNR and CDR2 FQNEAQ (reference sequence). The V end was cut by 6 bases, the J end by 0 bases, with 12 bases between. The CDR3 has 14 amino acids.